Listed below are T cell receptor beta chains from one sample, sequenced in a study of Ad26.COV2.S vaccination and SARS-CoV-2 variants. Assay used: immunoSEQ multiplex PCR; TCRdb lists only in-frame clones, some missing. The sample consists of roughly 500,000 clones, roughly nine tenths of them appearing once. The sample in question was peripheral blood, obtained in a trial of Ad26.COV2.S vaccine versus placebo. These receptors were taken from a person aged 18-60 years who received the Ad26.COV2.S COVID-19 vaccine or a placebo. CDR3s include the opening cysteine and the closing phenylalanine or tryptophan. A D gene is named only where the DNA matches it firmly. Some rows mark clone size as missing; the rest say once, few, many or name a class of expanded clone.

- | TRBJ1-1 | - | TRBV21-1 | TGTGCCAGCAGGGAGAAGGCGAGAACTGAAGCTTTCTTT | CASREKARTEAFF
- | TRBJ2-7 | - | TRBV5-1 | TGCGCCAGCAGCTTAGACAGGAGACCCAACTACGAGCAGTACTTC | CASSLDRRPNYEQYF
- | TRBJ2-3 | - | TRBV27 | TGTGCCAGCCGACTGAAACCGGCGGATACGCAGTATTTT | CASRLKPADTQYF
- | TRBJ1-1 | - | TRBV27 | TGTGCCAGCAGTTTAGGGGTGGATCGCACTGAAGCTTTCTTT | CASSLGVDRTEAFF
TRBD1 | TRBJ1-6 | - | TRBV4-3 | TGCGCCAGCAGGCAGGGGGGCGAATCGCCCCTCCACTTT | CASRQGGESPLHF
TRBD1 | TRBJ2-2 | - | TRBV11-2 | TGTGCCAGCGGCTCGACAGGGGGCCGGTACACCGGGGAGCTGTTTTTT | CASGSTGGRYTGELFF
TRBD1 | TRBJ2-1 | - | TRBV18 | TGTGCCAGCTCAGCCTACAGGGGGGTGAGCAATGAGCAGTTCTTC | CASSAYRGVSNEQFF
- | TRBJ2-5 | - | TRBV9 | TGTGCCAGCAGCGTAGGTGCTGCGGGTCGGGCTGAGACCCAGTACTTC | CASSVGAAGRAETQYF
- | TRBJ1-2 | - | TRBV12-3/TRBV12-4 | TGTGCCATCAGGACAATCCTCTATGGCTACACCTTC | CAIRTILYGYTF
- | TRBJ1-3 | - | TRBV21-1 | TGTGCCAGCAGTCCGGACCGGGGAACATACAGTAACTCTGGAAACACCATATATTTT | CASSPDRGTYSNSGNTIYF
TRBD1 | TRBJ1-2 | - | TRBV4-3 | TGCGCCAGCAGCCAAGATGGACAGGGCTACAATGGCTACACCTTC | CASSQDGQGYNGYTF
- | TRBJ2-1 | - | TRBV19 | TGTGCCAGTAGTCGTCAGGACTACCGTTACTACAATGAGCAGTTCTTC | CASSRQDYRYYNEQFF
- | TRBJ1-2 | - | TRBV9 | TGTGCCAGCAGCGTATCAGGGGCCCCCTATGGCTACACCTTC | CASSVSGAPYGYTF
TRBD2 | TRBJ2-1 | - | TRBV7-3 | TGTGCCAGCAGCTTAGGGACTAGCGCGAAAAGTGAGCAGTTCTTC | CASSLGTSAKSEQFF
- | TRBJ1-3 | - | TRBV5-4 | TGTGCCAGCAGCACGGACAGCAACTCTGGAAACACCATATATTTT | CASSTDSNSGNTIYF
TRBD2 | TRBJ2-2 | - | TRBV13 | TGTGCCAGCAGCCGCCCAAGCAGGACTAGGGCCGGGGAGCTGTTTTTT | CASSRPSRTRAGELFF
- | TRBJ1-2 | - | TRBV11-2 | TGTGCCAGCAGCTACCCCTCGGGAATTCGGAACTACACCTTC | CASSYPSGIRNYTF
TRBD1 | TRBJ1-5 | - | TRBV2 | TGTGCCAGCAGTTTTGACAGGGCTAAAGGTCAGCCCCAGCATTTT | CASSFDRAKGQPQHF
- | TRBJ2-7 | once | TRBV28 | TGTGCCAGCAGTTTGGCAGGGAATATACGCGAGCAGTACTTC | CASSLAGNIREQYF
- | TRBJ2-2 | - | TRBV2 | TGTGCCAGCAGTGCTATGGGCGGGGAGCTGTTTTTT | CASSAMGGELFF
TRBD1 | TRBJ1-2 | - | TRBV5-1 | TGCGCCAGCAGCTTACCCGACAGGGTCTATGGCTACACCTTC | CASSLPDRVYGYTF
- | TRBJ2-7 | - | TRBV19 | TGTGCCAGGACCGACTTTCCAGGGCTCGAGCAGTACTTC | CARTDFPGLEQYF
- | TRBJ2-6 | - | TRBV28 | TGTGCCAGCAGTAACCAAGAATCTGGGGCCAACGTCCTGACTTTC | CASSNQESGANVLTF
- | TRBJ1-5 | - | TRBV7-2 | TGTGCCAGCAGCTTAAGAACCGGACAGTATAGCAATCAGCCCCAGCATTTT | CASSLRTGQYSNQPQHF
- | TRBJ1-1 | - | TRBV28 | TGTGCCAGCAGGCCTGAAGTATGGGTGTATGCTTTCTTT | CASRPEVWVYAFF
- | TRBJ2-5 | - | TRBV6-5 | TGTGCCAGCAAACCAGTTCCTCTTCAAGAGACCCAGTACTTC | CASKPVPLQETQYF
- | TRBJ2-2 | - | TRBV19 | TGTGCCAGTAGTATAGGCAGGGAATTTGACGGGGAGCTGTTTTTT | CASSIGREFDGELFF
TRBD2 | TRBJ2-1 | - | TRBV2 | TGTGCCAGCAGTGTGCAGCGGGGGGGCCTCTATGAGCAGTTCTTC | CASSVQRGGLYEQFF
- | TRBJ2-3 | - | TRBV30 | TGTGCCTGGAGCGGAGAGGGTACGCAGTATTTT | CAWSGEGTQYF
TRBD1 | TRBJ1-6 | - | TRBV7-2 | TGTGCCAGCAGCTTAGCTCCGCCGACAGGGTTGAATTCACCCCTCCACTTT | CASSLAPPTGLNSPLHF
- | TRBJ1-2 | - | TRBV19 | TGTGCCAGTAGTATTATTATATCTAACTATGGCTACACCTTC | CASSIIISNYGYTF
TRBD1 | TRBJ1-1 | - | TRBV18 | TGTGCCAGCTCACCACGACAGGGTGGGGCTGAAGCTTTCTTT | CASSPRQGGAEAFF
TRBD2 | TRBJ2-1 | - | TRBV20-1 | TGCAGTGCTAGTTCCTGGACTAGCGGGGGGGCGAATGAGCAGTTCTTC | CSASSWTSGGANEQFF
- | TRBJ1-3 | once | TRBV4-3 | TGCGCCAGCAGCCAAGATGGGACAAACTCTGGAAACACCATATATTTT | CASSQDGTNSGNTIYF
- | TRBJ1-1 | - | TRBV7-6 | TGTGCCAGCAGCCCTGGCGTCTTTATGAACACTGAAGCTTTCTTT | CASSPGVFMNTEAFF
TRBD1 | TRBJ2-1 | - | TRBV7-3 | TGTGCCAGCAGCCGACAGGGCACCCACAATGAGCAGTTCTTC | CASSRQGTHNEQFF
- | TRBJ2-1 | - | TRBV6-6 | TGTGCCAGCAGGTCGGGGGGCGGTTACAATGAGCAGTTCTTC | CASRSGGGYNEQFF
TRBD1 | TRBJ1-1 | - | TRBV18 | TGTGCCAGCTCAGAAGGGACAGCCGCTGAAGCTTTCTTT | CASSEGTAAEAFF
- | TRBJ2-5 | - | TRBV18 | TGTGCCAGCTCACCCTCGACAGGGAGGGTAGAGACCCAGTACTTC | CASSPSTGRVETQYF
- | TRBJ2-2 | - | TRBV4-2 | TGTGCCAGCGGGCCCTCATTTGGGGACTGGCTGGGGTCCGGGGAGCTGTTTTTT | CASGPSFGDWLGSGELFF
- | TRBJ2-2 | - | TRBV5-1 | TGCGCCAGCAGCTTGAGTCGACAGTCACCGAACACCGGGGAGCTGTTTTTT | CASSLSRQSPNTGELFF
- | TRBJ1-1 | - | TRBV7-2 | TGTGCCAGCAGCCTCGGACGGAACACTGAAGCTTTCTTT | CASSLGRNTEAFF
- | TRBJ2-1 | - | TRBV6-6 | TGTGCCAGCAGCCTTGACAGTTACAATGAGCAGTTCTTC | CASSLDSYNEQFF
- | TRBJ1-2 | - | TRBV4-1 | TGCGCCAGCAGCCAAAGGAGGACCACTCCCTTGGGAGGCTACACCTTC | CASSQRRTTPLGGYTF
- | TRBJ1-1 | - | TRBV27 | TGTGCCAGCAGTTTGCGGATGAACACTGAAGCTTTCTTT | CASSLRMNTEAFF
TRBD2 | TRBJ2-1 | - | TRBV27 | TGTGCCAGCACGCGGCAGCCTAGCGGGACGACTTACAATGAGCAGTTCTTC | CASTRQPSGTTYNEQFF
- | TRBJ2-1 | - | TRBV27 | TGTGCCAGCAGGCCGGAACAGCGCCTCTACAATGAGCAGTTCTTC | CASRPEQRLYNEQFF
- | TRBJ2-3 | - | TRBV28 | TGTGCCAGCAGTTTTTTCGCGGGATATTCAGATACGCAGTATTTT | CASSFFAGYSDTQYF
- | TRBJ1-1 | few | TRBV5-1 | TGCGCCAGCAGCTTGGTAGGCAGCGACACTGAAGCTTTCTTT | CASSLVGSDTEAFF